Reported below is one TCR beta chain. Antigen: not known. TCRdb keeps only in-frame clones here, not all; method: immunoSEQ multiplex PCR. The sample lists roughly 14,000 clones, over 75% seen once, with 9.5% to 15% in the top ten. This sample was taken from a study of T cell clonotyping in hematopoietic cell transplantation. The study's findings and limits: Pathologically expanded recipient clonotypes increased progressively from day 30 to day 180 as diversity fell.

Unmatched junction bases numbered 5, after V lost 5 bases and J lost 2 bases. The CDR3 totals 14 residues. CDR1 and CDR2 (germline): SGHAT, FQNNGV. The chain joins TRBV11-2 to TRBJ2-7; 8 bases align to TRBD2. Sequenced here: PBMCs, sampled 100 days after allogeneic stem cell transplant. The receptor was isolated from a male patient aged 50 or older who had an allogeneic stem cell transplant from an unrelated donor, so T cells may come from the graft donor. Some clones in this sample may be carry-over from other donors' samples. The CDR3 DNA follows: TGTGCCAGCAGCCCCATAGCGGGAACCTACGAGCAGTACTTC. It translates to CASSPIAGTYEQYF.